This TCR beta chain was obtained from a study of shared clonotypes between healthy human individuals. Study-level points and caveats: Among donors, sharing of clonotypes was expected to be affected by sequencing depth. Lower generation probabilities were found for non-shared clonotypes than for those shared by all four donors. In having few donors, the study represented limited genetic and exposure-history diversity.

Measured with immunoSEQ multiplex PCR; TCRdb has only the in-frame clones, and not every one. The sample lists more than 400,000 clones, 95% to 97% occurring once. Comment on this clone: Antigen unknown.

This sequence originates from a woman in her twenties or thirties in good health. The material sequenced was naive CD4+ T cells sorted from blood. As to subset: CD45RA+ positively selected.

Written as DNA, the CDR3 is TGTGCCAGCAGTGGCCAGGGGAGTCGTAGCAATCAGCCCCAGCATTTT. Its protein is CASSGQGSRSNQPQHF. The rearrangement uses TRBV6-1 and TRBJ1-5; perhaps TRBD1 as D (6 bases). The ends were cut back, 4 bases at V and 0 bases at J, with 13 bases in the middle. The CDR3 runs 16 residues. Germline loops: CDR1 MNHNS, CDR2 SASEGT.